Below are 13 T cell receptor beta chains sequenced from a single sample in a study of prognosis after radiotherapy for stage I lung cancer. TCR beta CDR3 was amplified from genomic DNA by two-round multiplex PCR. Gene-specific TRBV and TRBJ primers were used in PCR round one. In TCRdb, the multiplex PCR reads were re-called with MiXCR into one record per CDR3 protein. The sample carries about 16,000 distinct CDR3 sequences, approximately 45% recorded once. Sequencing was performed on PBMCs, taken before or after stereotactic body radiation therapy (not recorded which). The origin of the receptors is a donor of 50 years or more with non-small cell lung cancer.

In its sample, this clonotype is medium-sized. This chain joins TRBV12-3 or TRBV12-4 and TRBJ1-2, with TRBD1 matching 7 bases. The trim removed 6 bases at V and 5 bases at J, leaving 6 bases unmatched. The CDR3 runs 13 residues. CDR3 sequence reads: CASSPGTDYGYTF. CDR3 sequence (DNA): TGTGCCAGCAGCCCCGGGACAGATTATGGCTACACCTTC.

The sample holds many counts of this clonotype. V gene TRBV11-2 combines with J gene TRBJ2-5; 10 positions agree with TRBD1. The trim removed 2 bases at V and 2 bases at J, leaving 5 bases unmatched. CDR1 and CDR2 (germline): SGHAT, FQNNGV. This CDR3 contains 16 residues. The CDR3: CASSLTRDRGQETQYF. The DNA for the CDR3 is TGTGCCAGCAGCTTAACCCGGGACAGGGGTCAAGAGACCCAGTACTTC.

Turning to this clonotype: This is likely an artifact of a read error, given a far larger clone one base away. The gene calls are TRBV6-4 and TRBJ1-5; D is undetermined. V was trimmed by 2 bases and J by 5 bases, leaving 4 bases between them. The CDR3 length is 12 residues. Germline V CDR1 and CDR2: MRHNA, SNTAGT. The CDR3 DNA sequence: TGTGCCAGCAGTGACGGATATCAGCCCCAGCATTTT. This sequence encodes CASSDGYQPQHF.

The CDR3 loop reads CASNQLMTGLSYEQYF. DNA for the CDR3: TGTGCCAGCAATCAACTCATGACAGGCCTCTCCTACGAGCAGTACTTC. The chain has TRBV7-2 and TRBJ2-7, with D maybe TRBD1 (6 bases). Germline assignment: CDR1 SGHTA and CDR2 FQGNSA. This CDR3 is 16 amino acids long. V was clipped by 7 bases and J by 0 bases, with 19 bases between them. Looking up the rest from reference TRBV7-2 and TRBJ2-7 gives the full variable domain: GAGVSQSPSNKVTEKGKDVELRCDPISGHTALYWYRQSLGQGLEFLIYFQGNSAPDKSGLPSDRFSAERTGGSVSTLTIQRTQQEDSAVYLCASNQLMTGLSYEQYFGPGTRLTVT.

The gene calls are TRBV6-2 or TRBV6-3 and TRBJ1-1; tentatively, D is TRBD1 (5 bases). The V end lost 6 bases, the J end lost 9 bases, and 17 bases lay between the germline ends. There are 13 residues in the CDR3. Germline V gene data show CDR1 as MNHEY and CDR2 as SVGEGT. CDR3 in DNA: TGTGCCAGCAGGGATTGGGGGGAACGGCAAGCTTTCTTT. Amino acid sequence: CASRDWGERQAFF.

As regards this clonotype: Only one base separates this from a far larger clonotype, so it likely reflects a read error. The CDR3 here is CAIGESKFGNEQFF. The DNA of the CDR3 is TGTGCCATCGGGGAATCTAAATTTGGCAATGAGCAGTTCTTC. This rearrangement joins TRBV6-4 to TRBJ2-1, with D perhaps TRBD2 (5 bases). Trimming cost V 10 bases and J 6 bases, with 19 bases left between them. The CDR3 covers 14 residues. The V gene's germline CDR1 is MRHNA and CDR2 SNTAGT.

This clonotype was counted ten times or more. The V call is TRBV28, the J call TRBJ2-5, with 7 bases fitting TRBD1. Germline-derived CDR1 and CDR2 are MDHEN and SYDVKM. The CDR3 has 14 residues. V was clipped by 8 bases and J by 1 base; unmatched bases: 7. The CDR3 region is CASSKGGLQETQYF. In nucleotides, the CDR3 is TGTGCCAGCTCCAAAGGGGGCCTCCAAGAGACCCAGTACTTC.

This clonotype was recorded a few times. It may be a read error: a sequence one base away is much more abundant. The rearrangement uses TRBV7-2 and TRBJ2-5, with 8 bases that match TRBD2. This CDR3 comprises 14 residues. CDR1 and CDR2 (germline): SGHTA, FQGNSA. DNA for the CDR3: TGTGCCGGCAGCTTCGGCGGGAGGAGGGAGACCCAGTACTTC. This translates into CAGSFGGRRETQYF.

By sample share, this clonotype is large. The V gene is TRBV4-1, the J gene TRBJ2-7; 9 bases fit TRBD1. The CDR3 loop spans 18 amino acids. Germline V lookup: CDR1 MGHRA, CDR2 YSYEKL. The junction had 10 bases not matched to a gene; V was cut back by 0 bases and J by 1 base. This chain's CDR3 is CASSQDRSGQGLSYEQYF. DNA for the CDR3: TGCGCCAGCAGCCAAGATAGATCGGGACAGGGTCTATCCTACGAGCAGTACTTC.

V gene TRBV6-2 or TRBV6-3 combines with J gene TRBJ1-5; tentative D call: TRBD1 (5 bases). From germline, CDR1 is MNHEY and CDR2 SVGEGT. V gave up 2 bases and J gave up 2 bases, with 19 bases separating them. The CDR3 contains 18 residues. DNA of the CDR3: TGTGCCAGCAGTTACCCTAATCCTGACAGTTCTGGCAATCAGCCCCAGCATTTT. This gives the protein CASSYPNPDSSGNQPQHF.

This chain joins TRBV6-1 and TRBJ2-7, with 7 bases that match TRBD2. Germline assignment: CDR1 MNHNS and CDR2 SASEGT. This CDR3 spans 16 amino acids. The J segment lost 1 base and the V segment lost 1 base, leaving 7 bases of the junction unmatched. The CDR3 loop is CASSEGGGGTSYEQYF. The CDR3 region has the DNA TGTGCCAGCAGTGAAGGTGGGGGAGGGACTTCCTACGAGCAGTACTTC.

The table lists this clonotype with many counts. The gene calls are TRBV6-1 and TRBJ2-1; D is perhaps TRBD2 (5 bases). V was pared by 5 bases and J by 0 bases, with 17 bases between. Germline V lookup: CDR1 MNHNS, CDR2 SASEGT. The CDR3 covers 17 residues. Here the CDR3 reads CASSRSFGLGSYNEQFF. DNA of the CDR3: TGTGCCAGCAGTCGCTCCTTCGGACTCGGCTCCTACAATGAGCAGTTCTTC.

Comments on this clonotype: This is likely an artifact of a read error, given a far larger clone one base away. The chain combines TRBV5-1 with TRBJ2-1; 7 bases map to TRBD2. This CDR3 is built from 14 residues. In germline, CDR1 is SGHRS, CDR2 YFSETQ. V shed 4 bases, J shed 10 bases, and the junction held 11 bases outside the gene matches. The CDR3 coding sequence is TGCGCCAGCAGCCTGGGGGAGGGGAGAGAGGAGCAGTTCTTC. It yields the protein CASSLGEGREEQFF.